A selection of T cell receptor beta chains follows, all from one sample in a study of cytomegalovirus exposure and HLA in healthy donors. Profiled with immunoSEQ multiplex PCR; TCRdb holds only in-frame clones, not every one. The repertoire has 100,000 to 150,000 clones, around 76% of them found once; the top ten carry over 10%. Sample: PBMCs. The receptors were sampled from a woman aged 55-69 years in good health and CMV-seropositive. Each CDR3 is given with its conserved first and last residue. The order of the fields is V gene, D gene, clone size, J gene, CDR3 DNA, CDR3 protein. D genes are given only for firm matches. The size entry is marked missing in some rows and otherwise reads once, few, many or a size class.

V: TRBV4-3; D: NA; size: NA; J: TRBJ1-2; DNA: TGCGCCAGCAGCCAAGTATCGGGGTTTACCGGTGGCTACACCTTC; CDR3: CASSQVSGFTGGYTF
V: TRBV29-1; D: TRBD1; size: few; J: TRBJ2-5; DNA: TGCAGCGTTGAAGATTGGACAGGGGGCCGAGAGACCCAGTACTTC; CDR3: CSVEDWTGGRETQYF
V: TRBV10-2; D: TRBD2; size: once; J: TRBJ2-5; DNA: TGCGCCAGCAGTGAGACAACTAGCGGTCGGGAGACCCAGTACTTC; CDR3: CASSETTSGRETQYF
V: TRBV5-1; D: TRBD2; size: NA; J: TRBJ2-5; DNA: TGCGCCAGCACCAGCGGGGGGGGAGAGACCCAGTACTTC; CDR3: CASTSGGGETQYF
V: TRBV10-3; D: NA; size: NA; J: TRBJ1-1; DNA: TGTGCCATCACAGAGGGGAACACTGAAGCTTTCTTT; CDR3: CAITEGNTEAFF
V: TRBV11-3; D: NA; size: NA; J: TRBJ2-7; DNA: TGTGCCAGCAGCTTAGGACAGTACTACGAGCAGTACTTC; CDR3: CASSLGQYYEQYF
V: TRBV7-3; D: NA; size: NA; J: TRBJ2-1; DNA: TGTGCCAGCAGCACACGGGACTACAATGAGCAGTTCTTC; CDR3: CASSTRDYNEQFF
V: TRBV11-2; D: TRBD1; size: NA; J: TRBJ1-4; DNA: TGTGCCAGCAGCTCCTTTCCGGGACAGGGGGAAGAAAAACTGTTTTTT; CDR3: CASSSFPGQGEEKLFF
V: TRBV7-9; D: NA; size: NA; J: TRBJ1-3; DNA: TGTGCCAGCAGCTTTCTAGGTTCTGGAAACACCATATATTTT; CDR3: CASSFLGSGNTIYF
V: TRBV6-5; D: TRBD1; size: NA; J: TRBJ1-4; DNA: TGTGCCACCTCCCGCGGACAGGGTAACGAAAAACTGTTTTTT; CDR3: CATSRGQGNEKLFF
V: TRBV7-9; D: NA; size: NA; J: TRBJ1-4; DNA: TGTGCCAGCGGCAGTATGGCCGTCCAAAAACTGTTTTTT; CDR3: CASGSMAVQKLFF
V: TRBV4-1; D: TRBD1; size: NA; J: TRBJ2-7; DNA: TGCGCCAGCAGCCAAGATCGGGGACAGGGGCTCTACGAGCAGTACTTC; CDR3: CASSQDRGQGLYEQYF
V: TRBV30; D: NA; size: NA; J: TRBJ1-5; DNA: TGTGCCTGGAGTGCTACGGAAGTAACAGTCAATCAGCCCCAGCATTTT; CDR3: CAWSATEVTVNQPQHF
V: TRBV10-3; D: NA; size: few; J: TRBJ1-1; DNA: TGTGCCACCGCGGTCGAAAACACTGAAGCTTTCTTT; CDR3: CATAVENTEAFF
V: TRBV18; D: NA; size: NA; J: TRBJ1-4; DNA: TGTGCCAGCTCACCTAATAATGAAAAACTGTTTTTT; CDR3: CASSPNNEKLFF
V: TRBV6-5; D: TRBD1; size: NA; J: TRBJ2-3; DNA: TGTGCCAGCAGTTACGACCGCAGGGGGCTGCCAGATACGCAGTATTTT; CDR3: CASSYDRRGLPDTQYF
V: TRBV5-4; D: NA; size: NA; J: TRBJ2-1; DNA: TGTGCCAGCAGCTTGGCTTGGGGGGGCGCCTACAATGAGCAGTTCTTC; CDR3: CASSLAWGGAYNEQFF
V: TRBV25-1; D: NA; size: NA; J: TRBJ2-3; DNA: TGTGCCAGCAGTGAACCGCCGGCAGATACGCAGTATTTT; CDR3: CASSEPPADTQYF
V: TRBV6-1; D: NA; size: NA; J: TRBJ1-2; DNA: TGTGCCAGCAGTGAAGGACAGCTCTATGGCTACACCTTC; CDR3: CASSEGQLYGYTF
V: TRBV7-9; D: TRBD2; size: few; J: TRBJ2-3; DNA: TGTGCCAGCAGCTTAGGCCTAGCGGGAGCTTCGTCAGATACGCAGTATTTT; CDR3: CASSLGLAGASSDTQYF
V: TRBV4-2; D: TRBD1; size: NA; J: TRBJ1-6; DNA: TGTGCCAGCAGCCAAGACGCTACAGGGGTACGTTCACCCCTCCACTTT; CDR3: CASSQDATGVRSPLHF
V: TRBV27; D: NA; size: NA; J: TRBJ1-5; DNA: TGTGCCAGCAGTTTCCGAGGGGGACAGCCCCAGCATTTT; CDR3: CASSFRGGQPQHF
V: TRBV7-2; D: NA; size: NA; J: TRBJ2-7; DNA: TGTGCCAGCAGCTTAGCAGGGGATCATCCCTACGAGCAGTACTTC; CDR3: CASSLAGDHPYEQYF
V: TRBV4-3; D: TRBD2; size: NA; J: TRBJ2-3; DNA: TGCGCCAGCAGCCAAGATCGGGGTAGCGGGACTAGCACAGATACGCAGTATTTT; CDR3: CASSQDRGSGTSTDTQYF
V: TRBV18; D: TRBD2; size: NA; J: TRBJ2-7; DNA: TGTGCCAGCTCACCACGGGGACTAGGCTACACCCCCTACGAGCAGTACTTC; CDR3: CASSPRGLGYTPYEQYF
V: TRBV4-1; D: NA; size: NA; J: TRBJ2-5; DNA: TGCGCCAGCAGCCAAGTCAGAGGAGGACAAGAGACCCAGTACTTC; CDR3: CASSQVRGGQETQYF
V: TRBV29-1; D: NA; size: NA; J: TRBJ2-6; DNA: TGCAGGAGACTCCTCGGGACTGCCTTTCAATTGAGCTCTGGGGCCAACGGCCTGACTTTC; CDR3: CRRLLGTAFQLSSGANGLTF
V: TRBV19; D: TRBD1; size: NA; J: TRBJ1-5; DNA: TGTGCCAGTAGTATCGACAGGGGCCAGAATCAGCCCCAGCATTTT; CDR3: CASSIDRGQNQPQHF
V: TRBV29-1; D: NA; size: NA; J: TRBJ2-1; DNA: TGCAGCGTTCTTAGTCGGGGCTCCTACAATGAGCAGTTCTTC; CDR3: CSVLSRGSYNEQFF
V: TRBV6-5; D: NA; size: NA; J: TRBJ1-5; DNA: TGTGCCAGCAGTTACTCCGTTAATCAGCCCCAGCATTTT; CDR3: CASSYSVNQPQHF
V: TRBV18; D: NA; size: NA; J: TRBJ1-1; DNA: TGTGCCAGCTCACCACCAGGGGTCGGGAACACTGAAGCTTTCTTT; CDR3: CASSPPGVGNTEAFF
V: TRBV21-1; D: NA; size: NA; J: TRBJ1-1; DNA: TGTACCCCCCAGGGGGACGGTGAAGCTTTCTTT; CDR3: CTPQGDGEAFF
V: TRBV30; D: TRBD2; size: NA; J: TRBJ2-1; DNA: TGTGCCTGGAGTGTAGTAGTTAGCGGGTTGGAGCAGTTCTTC; CDR3: CAWSVVVSGLEQFF
V: TRBV9; D: NA; size: few; J: TRBJ2-5; DNA: TGTGCCAGCTCCCACACCCGGGTGAGGAGAGAGACCCAGTACTTC; CDR3: CASSHTRVRRETQYF
V: TRBV2; D: TRBD2; size: NA; J: TRBJ2-7; DNA: TGTGCCAGCAGTGAATTGGGGACTAGCAACGAGCAGTACTTC; CDR3: CASSELGTSNEQYF
V: TRBV6-4; D: NA; size: once; J: TRBJ1-5; DNA: TGTGCCAGCAGTGACTCGCAGGGGAGCCAGCCCCAGCATTTT; CDR3: CASSDSQGSQPQHF
V: TRBV19; D: NA; size: once; J: TRBJ1-4; DNA: TGTGCCAGTAGTTTCTCCAGGGCCCTTGGAGGGACTAATGAAAAACTGTTTTTT; CDR3: CASSFSRALGGTNEKLFF
V: TRBV7-8; D: NA; size: NA; J: TRBJ1-4; DNA: TGTGCCAGCAGCTGGCTGCTCGACAGGAGGTCCAATGAAAAACTGTTTTTT; CDR3: CASSWLLDRRSNEKLFF
V: TRBV7-9; D: NA; size: NA; J: TRBJ2-4; DNA: TGTGCCAGCAGCTCCGACTCCCCGATAGCTATTCAGTACTTC; CDR3: CASSSDSPIAIQYF
V: TRBV4-1; D: TRBD1; size: few; J: TRBJ2-2; DNA: TGCGCCAGCAGCCCCCGACAGGGAAAGAACACCGGGGAGCTGTTTTTT; CDR3: CASSPRQGKNTGELFF
V: TRBV2; D: NA; size: NA; J: TRBJ2-3; DNA: TGTGCCAGCGCCACTAGCAGCACAGATACGCAGTATTTT; CDR3: CASATSSTDTQYF
V: TRBV5-4; D: NA; size: NA; J: TRBJ2-3; DNA: TGTGCCAGCAGCTTACAGGGGGGGAGGACAGATACGCAGTATTTT; CDR3: CASSLQGGRTDTQYF
V: TRBV30; D: NA; size: few; J: TRBJ1-3; DNA: TGTGCCTGGAGTGTGGGGGGTGGTCTAAGCACTGGAAACACCATATATTTT; CDR3: CAWSVGGGLSTGNTIYF
V: TRBV10-3; D: NA; size: NA; J: TRBJ1-5; DNA: TGTGCCATCAGTGACCAGGACAATCAGCCCCAGCATTTT; CDR3: CAISDQDNQPQHF
V: TRBV7-9; D: TRBD1; size: NA; J: TRBJ1-2; DNA: TGTTCCAGCAGCTTTCCCTATCCCGACAGGGGGCCGCGTGGCTACACCTTC; CDR3: CSSSFPYPDRGPRGYTF
V: TRBV7-2; D: NA; size: NA; J: TRBJ1-5; DNA: TGTGCCAGCACCAAGGAGGTCCAGGGGCAGCCCCAGCATTTT; CDR3: CASTKEVQGQPQHF
V: TRBV11-3; D: NA; size: NA; J: TRBJ2-5; DNA: TGTGCCAGCAGCTTGGGGCAAGGGGTCCAAGAGACCCAGTACTTC; CDR3: CASSLGQGVQETQYF
V: TRBV5-3; D: NA; size: NA; J: TRBJ2-7; DNA: TGTGCCAGAAGCTTATTCGGGTTCCACGAGCAGTACTTC; CDR3: CARSLFGFHEQYF